The rows below give T cell receptor beta chains drawn from one sample of a study of T cells in Graves' hyperthyroidism and ophthalmopathy. In TCRdb, the multiplex PCR reads were re-called with MiXCR into one record per CDR3 protein. The table lists fewer than 850,000 distinct CDR3 sequences, roughly 17% of them singletons, with 15% to 19% in the top ten. Sequencing was carried out using blood. Source of these receptors: a man aged 50 or older with Graves' hyperthyroidism. The CDR3 runs from the conserved cysteine through the conserved F or W. A D gene is named only where the DNA matches it firmly. Rows give clone size only sometimes, using once, few, many, or a class for an expanded clone.

CDR3 length,D gene,J gene,V gene,clone size,CDR3 protein,CDR3 DNA
17,TRBD2,TRBJ2-7,TRBV2,NA,CASKRGLAGGHPYEQYF,TGTGCCAGCAAGCGGGGCCTAGCGGGAGGGCACCCCTACGAGCAGTACTTC
16,TRBD1,TRBJ1-2,TRBV12-3/TRBV12-4,NA,CASSLGQGNTNYGYTF,TGTGCCAGCAGTTTGGGACAGGGGAACACTAACTATGGCTACACCTTC
14,TRBD2,TRBJ2-5,TRBV20-1,few,CSARTQRERKTQYF,TGCAGTGCGCGAACCCAGCGGGAGAGGAAGACCCAGTACTTC
11,NA,TRBJ1-1,TRBV10-3,many,CAIMGNTEAFF,TGTGCCATCATGGGGAACACTGAAGCTTTCTTT
15,NA,TRBJ2-5,TRBV28,many,CASSLMGPWRETQYF,TGTGCCAGCAGTTTAATGGGACCCTGGAGAGAGACCCAGTACTTC
15,TRBD2,TRBJ2-7,TRBV2,NA,CASSERLAGSYEQYF,TGTGCCAGCAGTGAACGGCTAGCGGGTTCCTACGAGCAGTACTTC
16,NA,TRBJ2-2,TRBV7-9,many,CASSLGPGVSTGELFF,TGTGCCAGCAGCTTAGGGCCGGGAGTGAGCACCGGGGAGCTGTTTTTT
15,NA,TRBJ1-5,TRBV3-1,many,CASSQDTGISQPQHF,TGTGCCAGCAGCCAAGATACAGGAATCAGTCAGCCCCAGCATTTT
14,TRBD2,TRBJ2-7,TRBV2,NA,CASLRTSYTYEQYF,TGTGCCAGCCTTCGGACTAGCTACACCTACGAGCAGTACTTC
16,TRBD1,TRBJ2-7,TRBV6-5,NA,CASSYSFPGQGYEQYF,TGTGCCAGCAGTTACTCATTTCCAGGACAGGGTTACGAGCAGTACTTC
16,TRBD2,TRBJ2-1,TRBV7-2,many,CASSSLSGRTYGEQFF,TGTGCCAGCAGCTCACTCAGCGGGAGGACCTACGGTGAGCAGTTCTTC
17,TRBD2,TRBJ2-3,TRBV20-1,NA,CSAAPFEGGYGTDTQYF,TGCAGTGCTGCCCCCTTTGAGGGAGGGTACGGCACAGATACGCAGTATTTT
15,NA,TRBJ1-1,TRBV18,few,CASSPPEFRKTEAFF,TGTGCCAGCTCACCACCGGAGTTTCGGAAGACTGAAGCTTTCTTT
16,TRBD2,TRBJ2-7,TRBV7-9,few,CASSLATASGTYEQYF,TGTGCCAGCAGCTTAGCTACGGCTAGCGGGACCTACGAGCAGTACTTC
16,NA,TRBJ2-1,TRBV10-3,few,CAISDPDREDNNEQFF,TGTGCCATCAGTGACCCCGACAGGGAGGATAACAATGAGCAGTTCTTC
14,NA,TRBJ1-2,TRBV12-3/TRBV12-4,NA,CASSWGDTLYGYTF,TGTGCCAGCAGTTGGGGGGACACTCTCTATGGCTACACCTTC
13,TRBD2,TRBJ2-1,TRBV7-9,many,CASRIAGVNEQFF,TGTGCCAGCAGGATCGCGGGAGTCAATGAGCAGTTCTTC
14,TRBD1,TRBJ1-2,TRBV2,few,CASSEQGQGSRYTF,TGTGCCAGCAGTGAACAGGGACAGGGTTCCCGCTACACCTTC
16,TRBD1,TRBJ1-1,TRBV10-3,few,CATLTGQGARYTEAFF,TGTGCCACCCTGACAGGACAGGGGGCGAGGTATACTGAAGCTTTCTTT
15,NA,TRBJ1-1,TRBV5-1,NA,CASSSSRGGYTEAFF,TGCGCCAGCAGCTCTAGCAGGGGCGGGTACACTGAAGCTTTCTTT
16,TRBD1,TRBJ2-7,TRBV27,many,CASSLSAWGQGYEQYF,TGTGCCAGCAGTTTATCAGCATGGGGACAGGGCTACGAGCAGTACTTC
14,NA,TRBJ1-5,TRBV20-1,NA,CSASWPDSNQPQHF,TGCAGTGCATCATGGCCCGATAGCAATCAGCCCCAGCATTTT